These 29 T cell receptor beta chains originate from one sample sequenced in a study of blood T cells in healthy people across ages (dated by TCRdb to about 2015). Receptor libraries were prepared by 5' RACE. Instrument used: Illumina HiSeq 2500. The second PCR ran for roughly 7 to 12 cycles and used a J-beta primer mix along with a sample-barcoded 5' primer. TCRdb reanalyzed the raw reads on its own, using fastp at Q25 for trimming and MiXCR for clone calling, and kept in-frame beta chains. Every entry covers one CDR3 protein and lists the most common genes and DNA from its rows. Recorded for this sample are hundreds of thousands of distinct CDR3 sequences; around 50% of them occurred a single time. The top ten clones comprise roughly 24% of the sample. Sequenced: blood. The receptors were gathered from a man aged 35 to 55 in good health.

This clonotype appeared once. The V call is TRBV6-1, the J call TRBJ2-4; D is unclear. The CDR3 is made up of 13 amino acids. Trimming left V 10 bases short and J 0 bases short, with 10 bases between. Germline-derived CDR1 and CDR2 are MNHNS and SASEGT. CDR3 amino acids: CATWSPAKNIQYF. The CDR3 nucleotides are TGTGCCACGTGGAGTCCAGCCAAAAACATTCAGTACTTC.

The chain joins TRBV4-3 to TRBJ2-1; D possibly uses TRBD1 or TRBD2 (5 bases each). Deletions cut 1 base from V and 2 bases from J, with 12 bases between. The CDR3 runs 16 residues. The germline CDR1 and CDR2 sequences are LGHNA and YSLEER. In nucleotides, the CDR3 is TGCGCCAGCAGCCAAGGAGGGGAGTACACCTACAATGAGCAGTTCTTC. It translates to CASSQGGEYTYNEQFF.

The chain couples TRBV12-3 or TRBV12-4 to TRBJ2-3; tentatively, D is TRBD1 or TRBD2 (5 bases each). This CDR3 has 15 amino acids. The germline V and J ends were trimmed by 3 bases and 3 bases, with 13 bases remaining between them. The CDR3 sequence: CASSFTGGATDTQYF. In nucleotides, the CDR3 is TGTGCCAGCAGTTTTACTGGGGGTGCTACAGATACGCAGTATTTT.

The chain has TRBV9 and TRBJ2-5; tentatively, D is TRBD1 (6 bases). The V and J ends lost 3 bases and 5 bases respectively, with 20 bases between them. The germline V gene has CDR1 SGDLS and CDR2 YYNGEE. The CDR3 extends over 16 amino acids. The CDR3 spells CASSAAPQGPRETQYF. The DNA for the CDR3 is TGTGCCAGCAGCGCGGCTCCACAGGGACCCCGTGAGACCCAGTACTTC.

V and J are TRBV13 and TRBJ2-7, with D tentatively TRBD1 (5 bases). Germline assignment: CDR1 PRHDT and CDR2 FYEKMQ (reference sequence). The CDR3 contains 16 residues. Trimming took 5 bases from V and 7 from J, leaving 24 bases between them. The chain's CDR3 is CASSPTSTQGVWEQYF. The CDR3, as DNA: TGTGCCAGCAGCCCAACAAGTACACAAGGGGTATGGGAGCAGTACTTC.

The chain carries TRBV6-5 and TRBJ2-1; D is undetermined. Germline CDR1 and CDR2: MNHEY and SVGAGI. The CDR3 consists of 11 residues. Between the trimmed V and J ends, which lost 2 bases and 14 bases, there was a span of 10 bases. CDR3 in DNA: TGTGCCAGCAGTTACAACCAACGGAAGTTCTTC. This codes for CASSYNQRKFF.

This clonotype was seen a handful of times. This rearrangement joins TRBV27 to TRBJ2-2; TRBD2 might be the D (7 bases). The CDR3 is 13 residues long. V lost 5 bases, J lost 6 bases, and 10 bases lay in between. Germline CDR1 is MNHEY and CDR2 is SMNVEV (reference sequence). This CDR3 reads CASSQGGAGELFF. The CDR3 DNA is TGTGCCAGCAGTCAAGGGGGGGCCGGGGAGCTGTTTTTT.

The table lists this clonotype with a few counts. This chain links TRBV30 with TRBJ1-2; weak D call: TRBD1 (5 bases). The CDR3 runs 14 residues. V was shortened by 3 bases and J by 0 bases, with 11 bases between the two germline ends. Per germline, CDR1 GTSNPN and CDR2 SVGIG (reference sequence). CDR3 amino acids: CAWRGPGPNYGYTF. CDR3 DNA sequence: TGTGCCTGGAGAGGCCCGGGACCTAACTATGGCTACACCTTC.

The gene calls are TRBV2 and TRBJ2-2, with D possibly being TRBD2 (7 bases). Germline loops: CDR1 SNHLY, CDR2 FYNNEI. V lost 2 bases and J lost 0, with 10 bases in between. The CDR3 totals 16 residues. CDR3 sequence: CASSERGGTNTGELFF. In nucleotides, the CDR3 is TGTGCCAGCAGTGAAAGGGGGGGGACGAACACCGGGGAGCTGTTTTTT.

The V gene is TRBV27, the J gene TRBJ2-3; the match to TRBD2 covers 12 bases. The CDR3 is made up of 16 amino acids. V was pared by 5 bases and J by 4 bases, with 7 bases of the junction left unmatched. The V gene's germline CDR1 is MNHEY and CDR2 SMNVEV (reference sequence). CDR3 sequence reads: CASSELAGGFADTQYF. DNA of the CDR3: TGTGCCAGCAGTGAACTAGCGGGAGGTTTCGCAGATACGCAGTATTTT.

Points on this clonotype: A single base separates this from a much larger clone, so it may be a read error. The rearrangement joins TRBV3-1 to TRBJ1-1, with D possibly being TRBD1 (5 bases). The CDR3 is 17 amino acids. Germline CDR1 LGHDT, CDR2 YNNKEL (reference sequence). The CDR3 region has the DNA TGTGCCAGCAGCCCTTCGGGGAGGGGTATCATGAACACTGAAGTTTTCTTT. Amino acids: CASSPSGRGIMNTEVFF. The whole variable domain, filled in from reference TRBV3-1 and TRBJ1-1, reads DTAVSQTPKYLVTQMGNDKSIKCEQNLGHDTMYWYKQDSKKFLKIMFSYNNKELIINETVPNRFSPKSPDKAHLNLHINSLELGDSAVYFCASSPSGRGIMNTEVFFGQGTRLTVV.

This chain joins TRBV6-1 and TRBJ2-5; weak D call: TRBD1 (6 bases). CDR1 and CDR2 from the germline V gene are MNHNS and SASEGT. The CDR3 is 12 residues long. V was shortened by 6 bases and J by 9 bases, with 14 bases between the two germline ends. CDR3 DNA sequence: TGTGCCAGCAGCGACAGGCTCCCCTCCCAGTACTTC. It encodes CASSDRLPSQYF.

This clonotype has ten or more counts. The chain is built from TRBV6-5 and TRBJ2-7, with D perhaps TRBD1 (5 bases). This CDR3 comprises 15 residues. The V gene lost 7 bases and the J gene lost 3 bases, with 19 bases spanning the gap. Germline values: CDR1 MNHEY, CDR2 SVGAGI. CDR3 in amino acids: CASISEKGPHYEQYF. DNA of the CDR3: TGTGCCAGCATCTCGGAGAAGGGGCCTCACTACGAGCAGTACTTC.

The chain is built from TRBV5-1 and TRBJ2-3; tentatively, D is TRBD1 (6 bases). Trimming took 2 bases from V and 1 from J, leaving 14 bases between them. The CDR3 is 16 residues long. The V gene's germline CDR1 is SGHRS and CDR2 YFSETQ. CDR3 DNA: TGCGCCAGCAGCTTAACAGGGTTGATAGGCACAGATACGCAGTATTTT. Its protein product is CASSLTGLIGTDTQYF.

The chain is built from TRBV6-2 or TRBV6-3 and TRBJ1-2; D is unresolved. Per germline, CDR1 MNHEY and CDR2 SVGEGT. The CDR3 contains 14 residues. Between the trimmed V and J ends, which lost 4 bases and 4 bases, there was a span of 13 bases. The CDR3 nucleotides read TGTGCCAGCAGTTTGATTGTTCGGAGCTATGGCTACACCTTC. This encodes CASSLIVRSYGYTF.

Here the CDR3 reads CSVEGGTVYGYTF. The CDR3 DNA sequence: TGCAGCGTTGAAGGCGGGACAGTCTATGGCTACACCTTC. The genes are TRBV29-1 and TRBJ1-2; TRBD1 matches at 7 bases. The CDR3 length is 13 residues. Trimming removed 1 base from V and 4 bases from J; junction bases left unmatched: 3. Germline V gives CDR1 SQVTM, CDR2 ANQGSEA. Full variable domain (rest looked up from reference TRBV29-1 and TRBJ1-2): SAVISQKPSRDICQRGTSLTIQCQVDSQVTMMFWYRQQPGQSLTLIATANQGSEATYESGFVIDKFPISRPNLTFSTLTVSNMSPEDSSIYLCSVEGGTVYGYTFGSGTRLTVV.

The V and J genes are TRBV2 and TRBJ2-6, with 9 bases aligning to TRBD1. Germline loops: CDR1 SNHLY, CDR2 FYNNEI. The CDR3 has 17 residues. V was pared by 7 bases and J by 4 bases, with 11 bases of the junction left unmatched. CDR3 sequence: CASNSGQGGSGANVLTF. CDR3 nucleotide sequence: TGTGCCAGCAACTCGGGACAGGGAGGTTCCGGGGCCAACGTCCTGACTTTC.

The V gene is TRBV3-1, the J gene TRBJ2-6, with 11 bases fitting TRBD1. The CDR3 extends over 18 amino acids. The trim removed 3 bases at V and 3 bases at J, leaving 7 bases unmatched. Per germline, CDR1 LGHDT and CDR2 YNNKEL (reference sequence). CDR3 sequence reads: CASSQAGQGASGANVLTF. DNA of the CDR3: TGTGCCAGCAGCCAGGCAGGACAGGGGGCAAGTGGGGCCAACGTCCTGACTTTC.

This clonotype was seen only a few times. The gene calls are TRBV20-1 and TRBJ2-7; the D is unclear. Germline-derived CDR1 and CDR2 are DFQATT and SNEGSKA (reference sequence). The V gene lost 4 bases and the J gene lost 1 base, with 8 bases spanning the gap. There are 12 residues in the CDR3. CDR3 protein: CSATAGSYEQYF. CDR3 bases: TGCAGTGCTACGGCAGGATCCTACGAGCAGTACTTC.

This clonotype was observed a handful of times. The chain couples TRBV7-9 to TRBJ2-3; D remains unclear. In germline, CDR1 is SEHNR, CDR2 FQNEAQ (reference sequence). Between the trimmed V and J ends, which lost 5 bases and 5 bases, there was a span of 8 bases. This CDR3 region has 12 residues. The CDR3 loop reads CASSTWGDTQYF. As DNA, the CDR3 is TGTGCCAGCAGCACGTGGGGAGATACGCAGTATTTT.

The rearrangement joins TRBV15 to TRBJ2-3; TRBD2 matches at 7 bases. V was clipped by 0 bases and J by 8 bases; unmatched bases: 14. Germline-derived CDR1 and CDR2 are LNHNV and YYDKDF (reference sequence). The CDR3 extends over 17 amino acids. For the CDR3, the DNA is TGTGCCACCAGCAGAGATCTCAGTGGGAGGGCCGCGGGTACGCAGTATTTT. Translation: CATSRDLSGRAAGTQYF.

The rearrangement joins TRBV29-1 to TRBJ2-7; either TRBD1 or TRBD2 may fit D (5 bases each). V lost 4 bases and J 1 base, leaving 20 bases between the germline ends. The CDR3 runs to 16 residues. CDR1 and CDR2 (germline): SQVTM, ANQGSEA. As DNA, the CDR3 is TGCAGCGTTGCATACCCCTCTCGGGGCGGATCCTACGAGCAGTACTTC. Translation: CSVAYPSRGGSYEQYF.

This clonotype came up a few times. CDR3 region: CASSQDIAKGEQFF. The CDR3 DNA is TGCGCCAGCAGCCAAGATATAGCAAAGGGTGAGCAGTTCTTC. This rearrangement joins TRBV4-3 to TRBJ2-1; D remains unclear. V was trimmed by 0 bases and J by 9 bases, leaving 12 bases between them. From germline, CDR1 is LGHNA and CDR2 YSLEER. This CDR3 is built from 14 residues.

This clonotype was seen a handful of times. The chain employs TRBV9 and TRBJ2-7, with no clear D. Trimming left V 3 bases short and J 3 bases short, with 13 bases between. Germline lookup yields CDR1 SGDLS and CDR2 YYNGEE. The CDR3 consists of 14 residues. CDR3 region: CASSAGDRYYEQYF. CDR3 nucleotides: TGTGCCAGCAGCGCGGGTGATCGGTACTACGAGCAGTACTTC.

This clonotype was recorded only once. The J gene is TRBJ1-5, the V gene TRBV2; D gene unclear. The germline V gene has CDR1 SNHLY and CDR2 FYNNEI. CDR3 length: 16 residues. V was shortened by 1 base and J by 1 base, with 11 bases between the two germline ends. CDR3 loop: CASSEVWGGSNQPQHF. In DNA, the CDR3 is TGTGCCAGCAGTGAAGTGTGGGGAGGCAGCAATCAGCCCCAGCATTTT.

The V gene is TRBV27, the J gene TRBJ2-2, with TRBD2 matching 11 bases. Germline values: CDR1 MNHEY, CDR2 SMNVEV (reference sequence). J lost 4 bases, V lost 5 bases, and 6 bases had no gene match. The CDR3 sequence is 16 residues long. CDR3 in amino acids: CASSETSGKFTGELFF. The CDR3 coding sequence is TGTGCCAGCAGTGAGACTAGCGGGAAGTTCACCGGGGAGCTGTTTTTT.

V usage is TRBV4-2 and J usage is TRBJ2-1; 11 bases map to TRBD2. CDR3 length equals 15 residues. V shed 4 bases and J 6 bases; nucleotides not matched to a gene: 5. Per the germline V gene, CDR1 is LGHNA and CDR2 is YNFKEQ. CDR3 amino acids: CASSPLTSGSNEQFF. The CDR3 DNA follows: TGTGCCAGCAGCCCTCTTACTAGCGGGAGCAATGAGCAGTTCTTC.

The chain has TRBV2 and TRBJ2-1, with TRBD2 as a possible D gene (6 bases). The ends were cut back, 3 bases at V and 6 bases at J, with 15 bases in the middle. Germline V CDR1 and CDR2: SNHLY, FYNNEI. The CDR3 extends over 15 amino acids. The CDR3 spells CASSETTRSLNEQFF. The CDR3 nucleotides read TGTGCCAGCAGTGAGACGACTAGATCGCTCAATGAGCAGTTCTTC.

The chain carries TRBV27 and TRBJ2-5; D gene ambiguous. Trimming stripped 6 bases from V and 2 bases from J, with 13 bases between. The CDR3 spans 14 residues. In germline, CDR1 is MNHEY, CDR2 SMNVEV (reference sequence). CDR3 protein: CASRPRRSQETQYF. CDR3 sequence (DNA): TGTGCCAGCAGACCGAGACGTTCACAAGAGACCCAGTACTTC.